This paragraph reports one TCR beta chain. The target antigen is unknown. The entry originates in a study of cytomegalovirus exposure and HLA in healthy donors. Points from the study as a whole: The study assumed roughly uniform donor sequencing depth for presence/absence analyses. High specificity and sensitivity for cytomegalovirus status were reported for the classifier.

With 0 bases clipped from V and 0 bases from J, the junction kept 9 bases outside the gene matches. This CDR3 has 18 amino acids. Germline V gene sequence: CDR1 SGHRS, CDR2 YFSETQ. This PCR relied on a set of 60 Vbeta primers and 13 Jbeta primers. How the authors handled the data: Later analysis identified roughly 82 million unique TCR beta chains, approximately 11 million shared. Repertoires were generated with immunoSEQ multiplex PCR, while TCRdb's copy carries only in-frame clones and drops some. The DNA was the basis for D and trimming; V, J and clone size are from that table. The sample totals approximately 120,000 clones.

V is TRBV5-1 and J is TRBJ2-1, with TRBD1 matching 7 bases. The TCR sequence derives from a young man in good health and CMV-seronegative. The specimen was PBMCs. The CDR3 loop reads CASSLADRLLSSYNEQFF. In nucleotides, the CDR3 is TGCGCCAGCAGCTTGGCGGACAGGCTGTTAAGCTCCTACAATGAGCAGTTCTTC. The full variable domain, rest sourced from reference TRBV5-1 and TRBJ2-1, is KAGVTQTPRYLIKTRGQQVTLSCSPISGHRSVSWYQQTPGQGLQFLFEYFSETQRNKGNFPGRFSGRQFSNSRSEMNVSTLELGDSALYLCASSLADRLLSSYNEQFFGPGTRLTVL.